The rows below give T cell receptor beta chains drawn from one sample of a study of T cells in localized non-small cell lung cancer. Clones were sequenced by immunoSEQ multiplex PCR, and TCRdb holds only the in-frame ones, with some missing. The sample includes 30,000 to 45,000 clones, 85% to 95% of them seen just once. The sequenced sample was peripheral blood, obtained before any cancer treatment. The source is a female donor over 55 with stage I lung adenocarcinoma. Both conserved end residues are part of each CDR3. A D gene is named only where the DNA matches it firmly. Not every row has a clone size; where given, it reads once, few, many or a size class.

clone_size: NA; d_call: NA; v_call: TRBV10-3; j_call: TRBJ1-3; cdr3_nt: TGTGCCATCAGTGATTGGGGAGGGGACCCTGGAAACACCATATATTTT; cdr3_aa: CAISDWGGDPGNTIYF
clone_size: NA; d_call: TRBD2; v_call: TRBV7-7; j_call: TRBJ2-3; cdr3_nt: TGTGCTAGCAGCTTATTACGGGGGGGCACAGATACGCAGTATTTT; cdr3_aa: CASSLLRGGTDTQYF
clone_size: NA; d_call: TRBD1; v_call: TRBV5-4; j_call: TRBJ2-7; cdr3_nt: TGTGCCAGCAGCTTGCGCGGGACAGGGATCTTCTACGAGCAGTACTTC; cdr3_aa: CASSLRGTGIFYEQYF
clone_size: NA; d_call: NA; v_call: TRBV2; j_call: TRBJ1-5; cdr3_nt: TGTGCCAGCAGTGACAGTCATAGCAATCAGCCCCAGCATTTT; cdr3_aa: CASSDSHSNQPQHF
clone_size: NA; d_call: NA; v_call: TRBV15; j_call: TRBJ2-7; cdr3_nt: TGTGCCACCAGCATAACCGGGGCCCCCTACGAGCAGTACTTC; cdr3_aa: CATSITGAPYEQYF
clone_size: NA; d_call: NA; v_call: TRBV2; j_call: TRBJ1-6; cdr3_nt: TGTGCCAGCAGCGGCACCGGGACCGTCAATTCACCCCTCCACTTT; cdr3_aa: CASSGTGTVNSPLHF
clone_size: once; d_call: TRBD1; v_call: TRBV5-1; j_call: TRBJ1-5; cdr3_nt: TGCGCCAGCAGCTTGGGGACAGGGAACGGTCAGCCCCAGCATTTT; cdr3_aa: CASSLGTGNGQPQHF
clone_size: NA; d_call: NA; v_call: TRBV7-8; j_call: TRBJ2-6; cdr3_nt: TGTGCCAGCAGCTTGCGGGATCCGGGGTCTGGGGCCAACGTCCTGACTTTC; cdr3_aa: CASSLRDPGSGANVLTF
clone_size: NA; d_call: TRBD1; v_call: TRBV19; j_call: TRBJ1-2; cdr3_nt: TGTGCCAGTAGTGCGACAGGGGGAAATGGCTACACCTTC; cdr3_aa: CASSATGGNGYTF
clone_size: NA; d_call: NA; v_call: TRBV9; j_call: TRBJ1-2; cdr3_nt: TGTGCCAGCAGCGTACCTGGGACGGATGGCTACACCTTC; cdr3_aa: CASSVPGTDGYTF
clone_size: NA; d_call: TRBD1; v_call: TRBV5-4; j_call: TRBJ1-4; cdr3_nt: TGTGCCAGCAGCTTTTCCCGCAGGGGGAGTAATGAAAAACTGTTTTTT; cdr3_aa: CASSFSRRGSNEKLFF
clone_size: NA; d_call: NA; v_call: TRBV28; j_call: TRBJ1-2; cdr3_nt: TGTGCCAGCAGTTTGGGGCAGGCCCTGGAAGGCTACACCTTC; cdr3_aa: CASSLGQALEGYTF
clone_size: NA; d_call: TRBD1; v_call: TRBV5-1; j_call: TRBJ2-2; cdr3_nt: TGCGCCAGCAGCTTTACAGCAGGGGGCGCGGCGGGTACCGGGGAGCTGTTTTTT; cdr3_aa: CASSFTAGGAAGTGELFF
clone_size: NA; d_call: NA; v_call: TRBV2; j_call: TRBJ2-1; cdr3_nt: TGTGCCAGCTTCTATGGGGGGTCCAGCAGTGAGCAGTTCTTC; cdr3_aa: CASFYGGSSSEQFF
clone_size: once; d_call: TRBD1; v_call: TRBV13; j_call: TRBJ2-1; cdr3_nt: TGTGCCAGTAGCTTAGAAGGGACAGGGTCCAATGAGCAGTTCTTC; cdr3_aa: CASSLEGTGSNEQFF
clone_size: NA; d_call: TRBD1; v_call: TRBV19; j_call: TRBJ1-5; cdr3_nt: TGTGCCAGTAGTGTGTGGGACAGGGACACGGAGCCCCAGCATTTT; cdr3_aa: CASSVWDRDTEPQHF
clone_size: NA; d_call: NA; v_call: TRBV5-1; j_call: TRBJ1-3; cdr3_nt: TGCGCCAGCAGTCCGGAGGGGCATACTGGAAACACCATATATTTT; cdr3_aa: CASSPEGHTGNTIYF
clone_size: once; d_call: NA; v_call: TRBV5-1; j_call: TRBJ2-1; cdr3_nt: TGCGCCAGCAGCTTGTTCGGGGGCCCAAACAATGAGCAGTTCTTC; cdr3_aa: CASSLFGGPNNEQFF
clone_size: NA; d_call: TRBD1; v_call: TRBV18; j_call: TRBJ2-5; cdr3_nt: TGTGCCAGCGCAGGGGGCTTCCAAGAGACCCAGTACTTC; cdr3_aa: CASAGGFQETQYF
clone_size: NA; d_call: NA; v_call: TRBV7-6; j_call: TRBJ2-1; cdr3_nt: TGTGCCAGCAGCCCACAGGGTTTTCTCTACAATGAGCAGTTCTTC; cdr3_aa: CASSPQGFLYNEQFF
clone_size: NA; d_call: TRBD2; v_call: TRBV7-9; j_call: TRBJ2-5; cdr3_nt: TGTGCCAGCAGCTTAGGGGTTAGCGGGGGCCACCAAGAGACCCAGTACTTC; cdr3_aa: CASSLGVSGGHQETQYF
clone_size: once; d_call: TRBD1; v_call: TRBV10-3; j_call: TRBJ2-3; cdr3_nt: TGTGCCATCAACCCGGGACAGATTACAGATACGCAGTATTTT; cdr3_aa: CAINPGQITDTQYF
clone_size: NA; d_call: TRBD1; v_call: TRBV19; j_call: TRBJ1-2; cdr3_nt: TGTGCCAGTACCTCGCCTCCGGGACAGGGGGGGGACTATGGCTACACCTTC; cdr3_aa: CASTSPPGQGGDYGYTF